A single sample gave rise to the 28 T cell receptor beta chains below, sequenced in a study of PD-L1 blockade in urothelial cancer. The time point: pretreatment peripheral blood. Only in-frame clones appear in the TCRdb table, and some are missing; sequencing was by immunoSEQ multiplex PCR. The table shows 85,000 to 90,000 clones, with more than 75% occurring only once. Here the sequenced sample was PBMCs, taken around atezolizumab (anti-PD-L1) treatment. These receptors were obtained from a man aged 55 to 70 with urothelial cancer.

The rearrangement links TRBV2 to TRBJ2-3; 12 bases are a match to TRBD1. This CDR3 has 14 residues. Trimming took 8 bases from V and 6 from J; bases not matched to a gene: 6. Germline-derived CDR1 and CDR2 are SNHLY and FYNNEI. The CDR3 region has the DNA TGTGCCAGCGGGGGACAGGGGGCGGGTGATACGCAGTATTTT. The encoded protein is CASGGQGAGDTQYF.

The V call is TRBV5-1, the J call TRBJ1-3; 12 bases line up with TRBD1. The ends lost 4 bases at V and 9 bases at J; junction bases unmatched: 14. Germline V gives CDR1 SGHRS, CDR2 YFSETQ. The CDR3 contains 17 residues. The CDR3 is CASSPTGTGGSRGTIYF. The CDR3 bases are TGCGCCAGCAGCCCCACCGGGACAGGGGGCTCGCGGGGCACCATATATTTT.

The chain employs TRBV5-4 and TRBJ2-3, with 15 bases that match TRBD2. V gave up 0 bases and J gave up 6 bases; unmatched junction bases: 5. Germline CDR1 reads SGHNT; CDR2 reads YYREEE (reference sequence). The CDR3 runs to 17 residues. CDR3 bases: TGTGCCAGCAGCTTGGGGGGACTAGCGGGAGGTTGGGATACGCAGTATTTT. Amino acid sequence: CASSLGGLAGGWDTQYF.

The V and J genes are TRBV6-1 and TRBJ2-7; D is possibly TRBD1 (6 bases). Trimming cost V 0 bases and J 3 bases, with 9 bases left between them. The V gene's germline CDR1 is MNHNS and CDR2 SASEGT. The CDR3 loop spans 14 amino acids. The CDR3 nucleotides are TGTGCCAGCAGTGAAGCGCTAGGGGGCTACGAGCAGTACTTC. Amino acid sequence: CASSEALGGYEQYF.

The chain links TRBV2 to TRBJ2-7, with D possibly matching TRBD1 (6 bases). CDR3 length equals 14 residues. Germline V gene sequence: CDR1 SNHLY, CDR2 FYNNEI. V lost 2 bases, J lost 3 bases, and 11 bases lay in between. The CDR3 sequence is CASSEYAGDYEQYF. The DNA for the CDR3 is TGTGCCAGCAGTGAATATGCAGGGGACTACGAGCAGTACTTC.

V is TRBV7-9 and J is TRBJ2-7, with D tentatively TRBD1 (5 bases). Germline-derived CDR1 and CDR2 are SEHNR and FQNEAQ (reference sequence). V lost 4 bases and J 6 bases, leaving 13 bases between the germline ends. The CDR3 is 13 amino acids. The CDR3 reads CASSSSGHSEQYF. CDR3 sequence (DNA): TGTGCCAGCAGCTCCTCAGGGCACTCCGAGCAGTACTTC.

V is TRBV7-3 and J is TRBJ2-3; 9 nucleotides agree with TRBD2. CDR1 SGHTA and CDR2 FQGTGA come from the germline V gene. Trimming at V came to 5 bases and at J to 6 bases, leaving 9 bases not matched to a gene. This CDR3 contains 15 residues. Here the CDR3 DNA reads TGTGCCAGCAGCCTGGGGCGGGAGGGCCTGGATACGCAGTATTTT. Amino acids: CASSLGREGLDTQYF.

Remarks on this clone: One end of the junction is discordant with germline, which a read error may explain. V and J are TRBV7-7 and TRBJ1-3, with 10 bases fitting TRBD1. Per the germline V gene, CDR1 is SSHAT and CDR2 is FNYEAQ (reference sequence). The CDR3 contains 15 residues. CDR3 in DNA: TGTGCTAGCAGCCTAAGCCGACAGGGGGCAGACACCATATATTTT. Amino acid sequence: CASSLSRQGADTIYF.

This clone was detected a few times. This chain links TRBV10-3 with TRBJ2-7; 9 bases align to TRBD1. The CDR3 has 13 residues. Looked up from germline, CDR1 is ENHRY and CDR2 is SYGVKD. With V trimmed by 6 bases and J by 6 bases, 6 bases remained unmatched. The CDR3 is CAIRVGQGFEQYF. The CDR3 nucleotides are TGTGCCATCAGGGTCGGACAGGGGTTCGAGCAGTACTTC.

The chain combines TRBV27 with TRBJ2-7, with 9 bases lining up with TRBD2. The CDR3 loop spans 15 amino acids. Germline V gives CDR1 MNHEY, CDR2 SMNVEV (reference sequence). After removal of 0 bases from V and 6 bases from J, the junction contained 6 bases not matched to a gene. The DNA of the CDR3 is TGTGCCAGCAGTTTATCGGTAGCGGGAGACTCCGAGCAGTACTTC. Translated: CASSLSVAGDSEQYF.

V is TRBV19 and J is TRBJ1-5; possible D gene TRBD1, 5 bases. Germline values: CDR1 LNHDA, CDR2 SQIVND (reference sequence). Trimming stripped 2 bases from V and 1 base from J, with 9 bases between. This CDR3 has 15 amino acids. The CDR3 bases are TGTGCCAGTAGTATAATAGCAGGGAGCAATCAGCCCCAGCATTTT. This translates into CASSIIAGSNQPQHF. The whole variable domain, remainder taken from reference TRBV19 and TRBJ1-5, is DGGITQSPKYLFRKEGQNVTLSCEQNLNHDAMYWYRQDPGQGLRLIYYSQIVNDFQKGDIAEGYSVSREKKESFPLTVTSAQKNPTAFYLCASSIIAGSNQPQHFGDGTRLSIL.

In DNA form, the CDR3 reads TGTGCCAGCAGCGGACGACTAGCGGGAGGTTCCTACGAGCAGTACTTC. Translating gives CASSGRLAGGSYEQYF. The chain links TRBV7-9 to TRBJ2-7; 13 bases are a match to TRBD2. This CDR3 is 16 amino acids long. Germline trimming cut 5 bases from V and 1 base from J; bases unmatched to any gene: 5. The germline V gene encodes CDR1 SEHNR and CDR2 FQNEAQ (reference sequence).

The chain uses TRBV19 and TRBJ1-5, with D hard to call. The CDR3 loop spans 12 amino acids. From germline, CDR1 is LNHDA and CDR2 SQIVND (reference sequence). V lost 3 bases to trimming and J lost 7 bases, with 7 bases between them. CDR3 DNA sequence: TGTGCCAGTAGTATGGGAGGCCAGCCCCAGCATTTT. As protein: CASSMGGQPQHF.

This clone turned up a few times. This chain joins TRBV20-1 and TRBJ1-2, with 7 nucleotides matching TRBD1. With V trimmed by 3 bases and J by 8 bases, 3 bases remained unmatched. The CDR3 has 11 residues. From germline, CDR1 is DFQATT and CDR2 SNEGSKA (reference sequence). CDR3 sequence: CSASAGGGYTF. Written as DNA, the CDR3 is TGCAGTGCTAGTGCAGGGGGAGGCTACACCTTC.

This sequence joins TRBV7-9 and TRBJ2-7, with D possibly TRBD1 on 6 matching bases. This CDR3 is 14 amino acids long. V shed 3 bases and J shed 3 bases, with 12 bases lying between them. Germline CDR1 and CDR2: SEHNR and FQNEAQ (reference sequence). CDR3 residues: CASSFSQGFYEQYF. The CDR3 nucleotides read TGTGCCAGCAGCTTCAGCCAGGGGTTCTACGAGCAGTACTTC. Filled out from reference TRBV7-9 and TRBJ2-7, the complete variable domain reads DTGVSQNPRHKITKRGQNVTFRCDPISEHNRLYWYRQTLGQGPEFLTYFQNEAQLEKSRLLSDRFSAERPKGSFSTLEIQRTEQGDSAMYLCASSFSQGFYEQYFGPGTRLTVT.

The rearrangement links TRBV2 to TRBJ1-1; perhaps TRBD1 as D (5 bases). The CDR3 extends over 15 amino acids. The germline V gene has CDR1 SNHLY and CDR2 FYNNEI. V was trimmed by 6 bases and J by 4 bases, leaving 18 bases between them. The CDR3 sequence: CASRQPGPGGTEAFF. The CDR3 nucleotides read TGTGCCAGCAGGCAGCCCGGGCCCGGGGGCACTGAAGCTTTCTTT.

The V gene is TRBV6-5, the J gene TRBJ1-5; possibly TRBD1 for D (6 bases). Trimming removed 8 bases at V and 3 bases at J, with 17 bases between. CDR1 MNHEY and CDR2 SVGAGI come from the germline V gene. The CDR3 covers 15 residues. CDR3 sequence (DNA): TGTGCCAGCGGAAGGGGGGGGGAGTACAATCAGCCCCAGCATTTT. Protein: CASGRGGEYNQPQHF.

This clone has more than one count but fewer than ten. At one end, the junction sequence differs from germline, possibly due to a read error. The chain is built from TRBV7-2 and TRBJ1-5; D is perhaps TRBD1 (6 bases). Looked up from germline, CDR1 is SGHTA and CDR2 is FQGNSA. The CDR3 sequence is 14 residues long. CDR3 loop: CASSLVGGNQPQHF. CDR3 DNA: TGTGCCAGCAGCTTAGTTGGGGGCAACCAGCCCCAGCATTTT.

The chain joins TRBV9 to TRBJ2-2, with D hard to call. This CDR3 comprises 14 residues. Germline V gene sequence: CDR1 SGDLS, CDR2 YYNGEE. V was pared by 7 bases and J by 2 bases, with 12 bases between. CDR3 sequence: CASGAFPNTGELFF. DNA for the CDR3: TGTGCCAGCGGAGCTTTTCCCAACACCGGGGAGCTGTTTTTT.

This chain links TRBV5-8 with TRBJ2-5; TRBD2 matches at 13 bases. The CDR3 has 16 amino acids. Germline lookup yields CDR1 SGHTS and CDR2 YDEGEE. J gave up 0 bases and V 4 bases, and 3 bases lay outside the gene matches. The CDR3 is CASSAGLAGYQETQYF. The DNA for the CDR3 is TGTGCCAGCAGCGCGGGACTAGCGGGGTACCAAGAGACCCAGTACTTC. The full variable domain, rest sourced from reference TRBV5-8 and TRBJ2-5, is EAGVTQSPTHLIKTRGQQATLRCSPISGHTSVYWYQQALGLGLQFLLWYDEGEERNRGNFPPRFSGRQFPNYSSELNVNALELEDSALYLCASSAGLAGYQETQYFGPGTRLLVL.

The chain carries TRBV7-2 and TRBJ1-1, with D possibly TRBD1 on 6 matching bases. The CDR3 is 18 amino acids. CDR1 and CDR2 (germline): SGHTA, FQGNSA. Trimming took 5 bases from V and 3 from J, leaving 25 bases between them. The CDR3 is CASSPTLQGWGWDTEAFF. The CDR3 DNA sequence: TGTGCCAGCAGCCCAACCCTACAGGGTTGGGGGTGGGACACTGAAGCTTTCTTT.

The chain carries TRBV10-3 and TRBJ1-1, with 7 bases lining up with TRBD1. Trimming removed 5 bases from V and 0 bases from J; junction bases left unmatched: 6. CDR3 length: 15 amino acids. Germline loops: CDR1 ENHRY, CDR2 SYGVKD. The CDR3 nucleotides are TGTGCCATCAGTTCCGGGACAGCTTTGAACACTGAAGCTTTCTTT. As protein: CAISSGTALNTEAFF.

CDR3 loop: CASSPPREGGFIDTEAFF. In DNA, the CDR3 is TGTGCCAGCAGCCCTCCTAGGGAGGGCGGGTTTATCGACACTGAAGCTTTCTTT. The J gene is TRBJ1-1, the V gene TRBV9; D is undetermined. The CDR3 sequence is 18 residues long. V was pared by 4 bases and J by 3 bases, with 25 bases between. Germline V CDR1 and CDR2: SGDLS, YYNGEE.

J is TRBJ2-7 and V is TRBV11-3; possible D gene TRBD1, 6 bases. This CDR3 spans 13 amino acids. CDR1 and CDR2 from the germline V gene are SGHNT and YENEEA. V lost 0 bases to trimming and J lost 3 bases, with 6 bases between them. The CDR3 region is CASSLEQGYEQYF. The CDR3 nucleotides read TGTGCCAGCAGCTTAGAACAGGGCTACGAGCAGTACTTC.

The genes are TRBV7-8 and TRBJ2-2; the D gene is possibly TRBD2 (6 bases). Germline CDR1 and CDR2: SGHVS and FQNEAQ. Trimming stripped 5 bases from V and 3 bases from J, with 16 bases between. The CDR3 covers 16 residues. The DNA for the CDR3 is TGTGCCAGCAGCCAGACTACCGGGGGTTACACCGGGGAGCTGTTTTTT. It yields the protein CASSQTTGGYTGELFF.

V gene TRBV5-6 combines with J gene TRBJ2-7; D remains ambiguous. Trimming took 4 bases from V and 5 from J, leaving 13 bases between them. The CDR3 is 13 amino acids. From germline, CDR1 is SGHDT and CDR2 YYEEEE. This chain's CDR3 is CASSPRVRDEQYF. The DNA for the CDR3 is TGTGCCAGCAGCCCCCGGGTTCGGGACGAGCAGTACTTC.

The J gene is TRBJ2-5, the V gene TRBV5-5; 8 bases map to TRBD1. Germline CDR1 is SGHKS and CDR2 is YYEKEE (reference sequence). V was clipped by 2 bases and J by 2 bases; unmatched bases: 5. The length of the CDR3 is 15 residues. The CDR3 spells CASSLRTGTQETQYF. In DNA, the CDR3 is TGTGCCAGCAGCTTAAGGACAGGGACACAAGAGACCCAGTACTTC.

The rearrangement links TRBV5-6 to TRBJ2-2, with a possible D match to TRBD1 (5 bases). CDR3 length: 17 residues. Germline loops: CDR1 SGHDT, CDR2 YYEEEE. The V end lost 4 bases, the J end lost 5 bases, and 21 bases lay between the germline ends. The CDR3 sequence is CASSEDINSLRTGELFF. CDR3 coding DNA: TGTGCCAGCAGCGAGGACATCAACTCACTTCGAACCGGGGAGCTGTTTTTT.